This TCR beta chain emerged from a study of shared clonotypes between healthy human individuals. For the study at large: Per donor, three plates held CD4 naive cells, three held CD4 memory, two held CD8 naive and one held CD8 memory.

Terminally differentiated effector memory CD45RA+ cells were excluded from the naive CD8 cells, which were CD45RO-negative and positively selected for CCR7. None of the donors, who were healthy HIV-negative adults, had recently had acute infections or vaccinations. Replicate PCRs for sorted subsets used approximately 190 ng DNA; this equaled 25,000 to 30,000 T cell genomes. Per the original methods: Filtering differed because ImmunoSEQ produced junction-only sequences that carried no quality scores. The data were produced by immunoSEQ multiplex PCR, yet TCRdb's version contains in-frame clones alone and is incomplete. The D gene and trimming were derived from the DNA, and the V and J assignments and clone size from that table. This sample carries 1.5 million to 2.5 million clones, about 95% of them seen once, and the ten largest clones take 1% to 1.5%. A note on this clone: This sample also contains other DNA sequences that code for the same CDR3.

CDR3 length equals 14 residues. The ends were cut back, 0 bases at V and 8 bases at J, with 13 bases in the middle. From germline, CDR1 is SEHNR and CDR2 FQNEAQ (reference sequence). The clonotype comes from a man aged 18 to 35 in good health. The gene calls are TRBV7-9 and TRBJ1-2; tentative D call: TRBD1 (6 bases). The sample consisted of naive CD8+ T cells sorted from blood. CDR3 region: CASSLAGAGSGYTF. CDR3 nucleotide sequence: TGTGCCAGCAGCTTAGCGGGGGCAGGGTCCGGCTACACCTTC.